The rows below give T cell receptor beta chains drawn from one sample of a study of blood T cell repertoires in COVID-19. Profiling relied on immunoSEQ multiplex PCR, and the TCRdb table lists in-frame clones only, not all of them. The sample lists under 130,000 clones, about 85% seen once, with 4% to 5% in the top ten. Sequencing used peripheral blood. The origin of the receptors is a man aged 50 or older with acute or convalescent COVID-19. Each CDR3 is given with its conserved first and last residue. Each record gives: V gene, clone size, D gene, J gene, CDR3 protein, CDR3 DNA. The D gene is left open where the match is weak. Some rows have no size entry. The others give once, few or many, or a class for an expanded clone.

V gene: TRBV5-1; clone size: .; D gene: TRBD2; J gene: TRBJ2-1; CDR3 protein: CASRLGGVNEQFF; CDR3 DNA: TGCGCCAGCAGACTGGGAGGGGTCAATGAGCAGTTCTTC
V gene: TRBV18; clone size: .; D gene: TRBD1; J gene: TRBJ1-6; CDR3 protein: CASSRDSLNSPLHF; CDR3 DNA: TGTGCCAGCTCACGGGACAGCCTGAATTCACCCCTCCACTTT
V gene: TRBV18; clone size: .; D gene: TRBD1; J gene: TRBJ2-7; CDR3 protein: CASSPLSGQGSYEQYF; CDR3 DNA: TGTGCCAGCTCACCACTTTCGGGACAGGGCTCCTACGAGCAGTACTTC
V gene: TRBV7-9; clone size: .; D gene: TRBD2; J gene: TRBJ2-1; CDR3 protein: CASSLVTGGHYNEQFF; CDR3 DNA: TGTGCCAGCAGCTTAGTTACGGGAGGGCACTACAATGAGCAGTTCTTC
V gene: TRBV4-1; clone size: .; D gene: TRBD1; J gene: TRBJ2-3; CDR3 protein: CASSQVGTEKKDTQYF; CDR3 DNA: TGCGCCAGCAGCCAAGTGGGGACAGAAAAGAAGGATACGCAGTATTTT
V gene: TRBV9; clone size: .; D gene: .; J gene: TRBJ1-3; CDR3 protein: CASSVGFHSGNTIYF; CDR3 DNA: TGTGCCAGCAGCGTGGGCTTTCACTCTGGAAACACCATATATTTT
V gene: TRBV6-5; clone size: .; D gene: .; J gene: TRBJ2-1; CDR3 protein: CASRLSYNEQFF; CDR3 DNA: TGTGCCAGCAGGCTATCCTACAATGAGCAGTTCTTC
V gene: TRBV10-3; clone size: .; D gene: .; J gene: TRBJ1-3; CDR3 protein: CAVGTFSSGNTIYF; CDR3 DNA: TGTGCCGTGGGGACTTTCAGCTCTGGAAACACCATATATTTT
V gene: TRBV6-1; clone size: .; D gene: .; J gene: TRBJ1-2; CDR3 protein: CASSEDVRGYGYTF; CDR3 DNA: TGTGCCAGCAGTGAAGATGTTCGGGGCTATGGCTACACCTTC
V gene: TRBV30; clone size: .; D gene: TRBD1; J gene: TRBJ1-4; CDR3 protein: CAWSGGTGLEKLFF; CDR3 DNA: TGTGCCTGGAGTGGTGGGACAGGTCTCGAAAAACTGTTTTTT
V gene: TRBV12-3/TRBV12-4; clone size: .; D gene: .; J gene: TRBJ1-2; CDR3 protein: CASRHRVYGYTF; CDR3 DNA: TGTGCCAGCAGACACAGGGTCTATGGCTACACCTTC
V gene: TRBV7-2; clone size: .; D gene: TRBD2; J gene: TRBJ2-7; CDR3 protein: CASNPRGDGAYEQYF; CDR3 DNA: TGTGCCAGCAACCCCCGGGGGGACGGAGCCTACGAGCAGTACTTC
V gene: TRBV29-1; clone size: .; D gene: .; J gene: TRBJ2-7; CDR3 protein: CSVEKGRSYEQYF; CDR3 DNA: TGCAGCGTTGAAAAGGGGCGCTCCTACGAGCAGTACTTC
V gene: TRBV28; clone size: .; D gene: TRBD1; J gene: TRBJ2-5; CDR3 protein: CASSLRQGETQYF; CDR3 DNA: TGTGCCAGCAGTCTTCGACAGGGAGAGACCCAGTACTTC
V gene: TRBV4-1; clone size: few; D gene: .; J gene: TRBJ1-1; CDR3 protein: CASSHTSGQTGAFF; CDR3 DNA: TGCGCCAGCAGCCACACATCGGGACAAACGGGTGCTTTCTTT
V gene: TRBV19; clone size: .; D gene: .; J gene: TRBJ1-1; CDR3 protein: CASSIYSPGYTEAFF; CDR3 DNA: TGTGCCAGTAGTATCTACAGCCCAGGGTACACTGAAGCTTTCTTT
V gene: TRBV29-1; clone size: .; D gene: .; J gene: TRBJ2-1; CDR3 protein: CSVVLSRGTGEQFF; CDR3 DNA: TGCAGCGTTGTCTTATCCAGGGGAACCGGTGAGCAGTTCTTC
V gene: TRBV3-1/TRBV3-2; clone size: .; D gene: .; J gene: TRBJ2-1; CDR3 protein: CASSQVRLGPGDEQFF; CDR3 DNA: TGTGCCAGCAGCCAAGTGCGACTAGGGCCGGGGGATGAGCAGTTCTTC
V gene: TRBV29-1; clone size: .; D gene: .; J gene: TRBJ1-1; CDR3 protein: CSVHREVETEAFF; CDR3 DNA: TGCAGCGTTCACAGGGAAGTGGAGACTGAAGCTTTCTTT
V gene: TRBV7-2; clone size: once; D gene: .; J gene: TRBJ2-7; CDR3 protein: CASSLEGQGTYEQYF; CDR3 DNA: TGTGCCAGCAGCTTAGAGGGGCAGGGGACCTACGAGCAGTACTTC
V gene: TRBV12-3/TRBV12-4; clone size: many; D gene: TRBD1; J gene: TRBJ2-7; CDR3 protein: CASRQGSEEQYF; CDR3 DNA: TGTGCCAGCCGACAGGGTTCGGAAGAGCAGTACTTC
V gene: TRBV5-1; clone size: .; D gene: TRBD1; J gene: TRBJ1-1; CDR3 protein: CASSSTDRGGTEAFF; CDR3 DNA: TGCGCCAGCAGCTCGACCGACAGGGGAGGGACTGAAGCTTTCTTT